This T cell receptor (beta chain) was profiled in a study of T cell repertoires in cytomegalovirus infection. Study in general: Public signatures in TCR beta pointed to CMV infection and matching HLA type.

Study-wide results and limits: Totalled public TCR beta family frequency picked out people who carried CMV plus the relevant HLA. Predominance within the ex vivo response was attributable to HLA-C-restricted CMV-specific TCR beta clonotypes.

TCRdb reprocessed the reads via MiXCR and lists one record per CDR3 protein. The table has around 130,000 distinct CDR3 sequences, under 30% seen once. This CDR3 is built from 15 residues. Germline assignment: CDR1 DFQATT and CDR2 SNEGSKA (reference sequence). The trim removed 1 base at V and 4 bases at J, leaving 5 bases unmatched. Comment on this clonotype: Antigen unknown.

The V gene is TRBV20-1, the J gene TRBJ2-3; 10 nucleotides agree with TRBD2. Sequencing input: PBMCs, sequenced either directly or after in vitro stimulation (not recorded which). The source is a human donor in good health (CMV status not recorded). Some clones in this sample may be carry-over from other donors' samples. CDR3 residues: CSARVSSGSADTQYF. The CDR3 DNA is TGCAGTGCTAGAGTGTCTAGCGGGAGTGCAGATACGCAGTATTTT.